This TCR beta chain was found in a study of Ad26.COV2.S vaccination and SARS-CoV-2 variants. Study summary: The authors gave Ad26.COV2.S intramuscularly, either once or twice 56 days apart.

The V end lost 1 base, the J end lost 0 bases, and 10 bases lay between the germline ends. The CDR3 runs to 16 residues. Treatment of the sample: 15 to 20 received Ad26.COV2.S at low or high dose, single or two shots; several received placebo; per-sample allocation not given. Samples were taken on day 63 after the first vaccine or placebo injection. As concerns this clone: Antigen specificity is unknown.

Whole-study findings and limits: Vaccinees showed greater spike-specific TCR breadth than placebo recipients. There was reportedly substantial breadth in spike-specific CD8+ and CD4+ T cell responses after vaccination.

Profiled with immunoSEQ multiplex PCR; TCRdb holds only in-frame clones, not every one. The table includes 400,000 to 500,000 clones, roughly 90% detected once. This sample comprised peripheral blood, obtained in a trial of Ad26.COV2.S vaccine versus placebo. The chain has TRBV5-3 and TRBJ2-2; D possibly corresponds to TRBD1 (5 bases). TRBV5-3 carries the ORF label, with uncertain function. This clonotype originated in a person between 18 and 60 years old who received the Ad26.COV2.S COVID-19 vaccine or a placebo. The CDR3 sequence is CARSLSAGTNTGELFF. The CDR3 coding sequence is TGTGCCAGAAGCTTGTCGGCAGGGACGAACACCGGGGAGCTGTTTTTT.